Below are 26 T cell receptor delta chains sequenced from a single sample in a study of Vδ1+ human thymocytes. Whole-study results and caveats: Thymic TRG and TRD repertoires appeared highly polyclonal, with Gaussian CDR3 length distributions.

The template was reverse-transcribed extracted RNA. CDR3 amplicons came from multiplex PCR with pooled V-gene forward and constant-region reverse primers. TCRdb reapplied CATT to the multiplex PCR reads. This table has about 58,000 delta-chain clones, more than 12% appearing once. No antigens are known for them. What was sequenced was Vdelta1+ gamma-delta thymocytes from the thymus. Subset denoted: FACS-sorted CD3+ TCRalphabeta- TCRVdelta1+ TCRVdelta2- thymocytes. All receptors derive from a girl less than two years old who had congenital heart surgery.

The chain joins TRDV1 to TRDJ1; D is possibly TRDD3 (6 bases). Deletions cut 5 bases from V and 0 bases from J, with 22 bases between. The CDR3 sequence is 18 residues long. Germline values: CDR1 TSWWSYY, CDR2 QGS. This chain's CDR3 is CALGITAVVGVHTDKLIF. In nucleotides, the CDR3 is TGTGCTCTTGGGATCACTGCGGTCGTGGGGGTTCACACCGATAAACTCATCTTT.

Only a few counts were recorded for this clone. This chain links TRDV1 with TRDJ1; 8 nucleotides align to TRDD3. Germline CDR1 and CDR2: TSWWSYY and QGS. With V trimmed by 0 bases and J by 1 base, 13 bases remained unmatched. This CDR3 contains 19 residues. The CDR3 DNA is TGTGCTCTTGGGGAACTCAAGTGGGGGATCTCTTTCATCACCGATAAACTCATCTTT. Encoded protein: CALGELKWGISFITDKLIF.

The V call is TRDV1, the J call TRDJ1, with 11 bases fitting TRDD3. Trimming at V came to 2 bases and at J to 0 bases, leaving 17 bases not matched to a gene. The CDR3 consists of 21 residues. Germline V lookup: CDR1 TSWWSYY, CDR2 QGS. The CDR3 loop reads CALGEFLPVLGDTGYTDKLIF. As DNA, the CDR3 is TGTGCTCTTGGGGAATTTCTCCCCGTTTTGGGGGATACGGGGTACACCGATAAACTCATCTTT.

The chain has TRDV1 and TRDJ1; D ambiguous. V shed 8 bases and J shed 0 bases, with 7 bases lying between them. CDR3 length equals 12 residues. Per the germline V gene, CDR1 is TSWWSYY and CDR2 is QGS. In nucleotides, the CDR3 is TGTGCTCTTCTCCTGTACACCGATAAACTCATCTTT. As protein: CALLLYTDKLIF.

The V gene is TRDV1, the J gene TRDJ1; TRDD3 matches at 8 bases. Trimming at V came to 1 base and at J to 4 bases, leaving 17 bases not matched to a gene. This CDR3 contains 19 residues. CDR1 is TSWWSYY and CDR2 is QGS in the germline V gene. Here the CDR3 DNA reads TGTGCTCTTGGGGAACCTCTCCTTCCCGTACTGGGGGGTTACGATAAACTCATCTTT. It yields the protein CALGEPLLPVLGGYDKLIF.

The chain joins TRDV1 to TRDJ1; maybe TRDD3 (6 bases). Germline V gives CDR1 TSWWSYY, CDR2 QGS. Trimming removed 1 base from V and 2 bases from J, with 14 bases in between. The CDR3 loop spans 16 amino acids. CDR3: CALGEHLGWWTDKLIF. The DNA for the CDR3 is TGTGCTCTTGGGGAACATCTGGGGTGGTGGACCGATAAACTCATCTTT.

This clone was seen a handful of times. V is TRDV1 and J is TRDJ1; TRDD3 aligns across 13 bases. Trimming removed 2 bases from V and 0 bases from J; junction bases left unmatched: 21. The CDR3 runs 23 residues. Germline V gives CDR1 TSWWSYY, CDR2 QGS. The CDR3 reads CALGECSFLPPTGGYANTDKLIF. CDR3 coding DNA: TGTGCTCTTGGGGAATGCTCCTTCCTACCACCTACTGGGGGATACGCGAACACCGATAAACTCATCTTT.

This clone has a handful of counts. The chain links TRDV1 to TRDJ1; 9 bases are shared with TRDD2. The junction had 20 bases not matched to a gene; V was cut back by 3 bases and J by 0 bases. The CDR3 has 21 residues. The V gene's germline CDR1 is TSWWSYY and CDR2 QGS. CDR3 protein: CALGDSLPTRLGVNYTDKLIF. Written as DNA, the CDR3 is TGTGCTCTTGGGGATTCCCTTCCTACGAGGCTGGGGGTCAACTACACCGATAAACTCATCTTT.

This chain connects TRDV1 to TRDJ1, with D possibly being TRDD3 (6 bases). Between the trimmed V and J ends, which lost 0 bases and 1 base, there was a span of 18 bases. The germline CDR1 and CDR2 sequences are TSWWSYY and QGS. This CDR3 is built from 18 residues. The CDR3 is CALGELGYDLGSTDKLIF. Here the CDR3 DNA reads TGTGCTCTTGGGGAACTGGGCTACGACCTGGGGAGCACCGATAAACTCATCTTT.

The chain joins TRDV1 to TRDJ1; TRDD3 matches 13 bases. The germline V gene has CDR1 TSWWSYY and CDR2 QGS. CDR3 length: 19 residues. With V trimmed by 2 bases and J by 0 bases, 9 bases remained unmatched. The CDR3: CALGEGVTGGYAYTDKLIF. The DNA of the CDR3 is TGTGCTCTTGGGGAAGGGGTCACTGGGGGATACGCGTACACCGATAAACTCATCTTT.

The J gene is TRDJ3, the V gene TRDV2, with TRDD3 matching 11 bases. The CDR3 covers 24 residues. Trimming cost V 3 bases and J 2 bases; bases outside gene matches: 23. Germline CDR1 and CDR2: GEAIGNYY and EKD. CDR3 nucleotide sequence: TGTGCCTGTGACGAATTGGTATGTTGGACTGGGGGATATTTTGAGGCCTGGGACACCCGACAGATGTTTTTC. It translates to CACDELVCWTGGYFEAWDTRQMFF.

This sequence joins TRDV1 and TRDJ1; tentatively, D is TRDD3 (5 bases). Trimming took off 2 bases at V and 2 bases at J, with 18 bases between the two ends. The CDR3 is made up of 17 amino acids. The V gene's germline CDR1 is TSWWSYY and CDR2 QGS. CDR3 region: CALGETVLAGGTDKLIF. Written as DNA, the CDR3 is TGTGCTCTTGGGGAAACGGTACTGGCTGGTGGAACCGATAAACTCATCTTT.

Regarding this clone: Just one base apart from a much larger clone, this may be a read error. The J gene is TRDJ1, the V gene TRDV2; D call uncertain. Germline V gene data show CDR1 as GEAIGNYY and CDR2 as EKD. CDR3 length: 10 amino acids. The DNA for the CDR3 is TGTGCCTGTGACACCGCTAAACTCATCTTT. As protein: CACDTAKLIF.

This chain connects TRDV1 to TRDJ1, with D perhaps matching TRDD3 (5 bases). Germline CDR1 TSWWSYY, CDR2 QGS. The CDR3 spans 15 residues. Between the trimmed V and J ends, which lost 3 bases and 9 bases, there was a span of 20 bases. The CDR3 spells CALGEAGPTKGELIF. For the CDR3, the DNA is TGTGCTCTTGGGGAGGCGGGTCCAACGAAGGGGGAACTCATCTTT.

The chain recombines TRDV1 with TRDJ1; 8 bases agree with TRDD3. The germline V gene has CDR1 TSWWSYY and CDR2 QGS. Unmatched junction bases numbered 15, after V lost 5 bases and J lost 10 bases. The CDR3 covers 15 residues. The CDR3 bases are TGTGCTCTTGGGTCGCAACCTGGGGGACCCGGGGGACTCATCTTT. Translating it yields CALGSQPGGPGGLIF.

This clone appeared a few times. V gene TRDV1 combines with J gene TRDJ1; tentatively, D is TRDD3 (8 bases). V was trimmed by 5 bases and J by 2 bases, leaving 39 bases between them. This CDR3 has 23 residues. From germline, CDR1 is TSWWSYY and CDR2 QGS. The CDR3 protein is CALGNQFLRTTGGHRRGTDKLIF. CDR3 sequence (DNA): TGTGCTCTTGGGAATCAGTTCCTACGGACTACTGGGGGCCACCGGAGGGGTACCGATAAACTCATCTTT.

This clone showed up just a few times. The chain uses TRDV1 and TRDJ1; 9 bases agree with TRDD3. The germline V gene has CDR1 TSWWSYY and CDR2 QGS. After removal of 1 base from V and 0 bases from J, the junction contained 18 bases not matched to a gene. The CDR3 sequence is 21 residues long. CDR3 in DNA: TGTGCTCTTGGGGAACGTTTCCTGCGTGCTGGGGGATCTGTGTACACCGATAAACTCATCTTT. Residues: CALGERFLRAGGSVYTDKLIF.

The chain uses TRDV1 and TRDJ1; 10 positions agree with TRDD3. Trimming cost V 3 bases and J 7 bases; bases outside gene matches: 23. CDR3 size: 20 residues. Germline CDR1 TSWWSYY, CDR2 QGS. CDR3: CALGDSHFGSKGGYAVKLIF. CDR3 in DNA: TGTGCTCTTGGGGACTCCCATTTTGGGTCGAAAGGGGGATACGCGGTTAAACTCATCTTT.

This clone was seen a handful of times. This sequence joins TRDV1 and TRDJ1, with a possible D match to TRDD3 (10 bases). Deletions cut 1 base from V and 0 bases from J, with 27 bases between. The V gene's germline CDR1 is TSWWSYY and CDR2 QGS. This CDR3 contains 21 residues. This CDR3 reads CALGEPFLRGDTRHYTDKLIF. CDR3 nucleotide sequence: TGTGCTCTTGGGGAACCCTTCCTACGGGGGGATACGAGGCATTACACCGATAAACTCATCTTT.

For this clone: This sequence may be a read error, since a much larger clone differs from it by one base. Other DNA sequences from this sample encode an identical CDR3 as well. The rearrangement links TRDV2 to TRDJ1; 10 bases are a match to TRDD3. J was trimmed by 0 bases and V by 3 bases; bases with no gene match: 21. In germline, CDR1 is GEAIGNYY, CDR2 EKD. The CDR3 totals 21 residues. In DNA, the CDR3 is TGTGCCTGTGACGTCCACGGGCTGGGGGATAGAGGGCGAGGGTACACCGATAAACTCATCTTT. It translates to CACDVHGLGDRGRGYTDKLIF.

The V gene is TRDV1, the J gene TRDJ1; 13 bases agree with TRDD3. J was trimmed by 0 bases and V by 0 bases; bases with no gene match: 10. The CDR3 loop spans 20 amino acids. CDR1 TSWWSYY and CDR2 QGS come from the germline V gene. CDR3: CALGELPNWGIRVYTDKLIF. DNA of the CDR3: TGTGCTCTTGGGGAACTTCCGAACTGGGGGATACGAGTGTACACCGATAAACTCATCTTT.

This clone was seen only a few times. Different DNA sequences within this sample yield the same CDR3. This chain uses TRDV1 with TRDJ1; 11 nucleotides align to TRDD3. CDR1 TSWWSYY and CDR2 QGS come from the germline V gene. The CDR3 runs to 20 residues. The trim removed 4 bases at V and 0 bases at J, leaving 16 bases unmatched. The DNA of the CDR3 is TGTGCTCTTGGGGTTCCTACCCTACTTGGGGGATACGTGGACACCGATAAACTCATCTTT. Residues: CALGVPTLLGGYVDTDKLIF.

In its sample, this clone was seen a few times. A much larger clone lies one base from this, so it may be a read error. The chain recombines TRDV2 with TRDJ1, with 10 bases identical to TRDD3. The trim removed 0 bases at V and 6 bases at J, leaving 12 bases unmatched. The germline CDR1 and CDR2 sequences are GEAIGNYY and EKD. This CDR3 has 17 residues. The CDR3 bases are TGTGCCTGTGACACCGAATCCGGTACTGGGGGATTCCATAAACTCATCTTT. It yields the protein CACDTESGTGGFHKLIF.

In this sample, this clone turned up a few times. This rearrangement joins TRDV3 to TRDJ1; 11 nucleotides match TRDD3. The CDR3 covers 16 residues. CDR1 and CDR2 from the germline V gene are TVYSNPD and GDNSRS (reference sequence). The J segment lost 0 bases and the V segment lost 2 bases, leaving 8 bases of the junction unmatched. The CDR3 protein is CAFSHTGGYYTDKLIF. The CDR3 region has the DNA TGTGCCTTTTCCCATACTGGGGGATATTACACCGATAAACTCATCTTT.

The sample holds a few counts of this clone. V gene TRDV1 combines with J gene TRDJ1; 13 nucleotides line up with TRDD3. J lost 0 bases, V lost 3 bases, and 25 bases had no gene match. CDR3 length: 24 amino acids. The germline V gene has CDR1 TSWWSYY and CDR2 QGS. The CDR3 DNA follows: TGTGCTCTTGGGGAGGATTGTGGGCGGTACTGGGGGATACGGGGATGCTGGTACACCGATAAACTCATCTTT. Protein: CALGEDCGRYWGIRGCWYTDKLIF.

This clone was found a few times. V usage is TRDV1 and J usage is TRDJ1; 9 bases match TRDD3. The ends lost 0 bases at V and 2 bases at J; junction bases unmatched: 10. Looked up from germline, CDR1 is TSWWSYY and CDR2 is QGS. The CDR3 has 18 amino acids. In DNA, the CDR3 is TGTGCTCTTGGGGAACTGGGTTCCAGGCTGGGGGATACCGATAAACTCATCTTT. The encoded protein is CALGELGSRLGDTDKLIF.